These 26 T cell receptor beta chains share one sample of origin, sequenced in a study of blood T cell repertoires in COVID-19. The protocol was immunoSEQ multiplex PCR, while the TCRdb copy is restricted to in-frame clones and leaves out a portion. This sample has 250,000 to 300,000 clones; roughly 83% occur once, and the top ten carry 3.5% to 5.5%. Material: peripheral blood. The source of these receptors is a man in his fifties or sixties who had recovered from COVID-19.

The chain couples TRBV7-8 to TRBJ2-1; 8 positions agree with TRBD2. Germline CDR1 and CDR2: SGHVS and FQNEAQ. V lost 3 bases to trimming and J lost 9 bases; unmatched junction nucleotides: 13. The CDR3 runs 16 residues. The CDR3 is CASSFSSGRLVGEQFF. The DNA for the CDR3 is TGTGCCAGCAGCTTCTCTAGCGGGCGCCTCGTTGGTGAGCAGTTCTTC. The entire variable domain, with the rest obtained from reference TRBV7-8 and TRBJ2-1, is as follows: GAGVSQSPRYKVAKRGQDVALRCDPISGHVSLFWYQQALGQGPEFLTYFQNEAQLDKSGLPSDRFFAERPEGSVSTLKIQRTQQEDSAVYLCASSFSSGRLVGEQFFGPGTRLTVL.

V gene TRBV15 combines with J gene TRBJ2-5; D is unclear. Germline CDR1 is LNHNV and CDR2 is YYDKDF (reference sequence). Trimming left V 0 bases short and J 3 bases short, with 8 bases between. CDR3 length equals 14 residues. This CDR3 reads CATSRELPEETQYF. CDR3 nucleotide sequence: TGTGCCACCAGCAGAGAACTCCCGGAAGAGACCCAGTACTTC.

The chain uses TRBV18 and TRBJ2-1; 7 bases are shared with TRBD2. The junction had 5 bases not matched to a gene; V was cut back by 3 bases and J by 0 bases. The CDR3 extends over 16 amino acids. The V gene's germline CDR1 is KGHSH and CDR2 LQKENI. In DNA form, the CDR3 reads TGTGCCAGCTCACCCGCTAGCGGAAACTCCTACAATGAGCAGTTCTTC. Translated: CASSPASGNSYNEQFF.

The count of this clone is one. The V call is TRBV6-5, the J call TRBJ2-1, with 12 bases aligning to TRBD2. V dropped 9 bases and J dropped 12; count of bases not matched to a gene: 9. In germline, CDR1 is MNHEY, CDR2 SVGAGI. The CDR3 runs to 13 residues. In DNA form, the CDR3 reads TGTGCCAGTGGACTAGCGGGACCAAGGGGGCAGTTCTTC. Translation: CASGLAGPRGQFF.

The rearrangement joins TRBV18 to TRBJ1-3; maybe TRBD1 (5 bases). Germline V gene lookup returns CDR1 KGHSH and CDR2 LQKENI. V was shortened by 5 bases and J by 2 bases, with 10 bases between the two germline ends. The length of the CDR3 is 14 residues. CDR3 loop: CASSSREAGNTIYF. The CDR3 nucleotides are TGTGCCAGCTCATCCAGGGAAGCTGGAAACACCATATATTTT.

V is TRBV12-1 and J is TRBJ1-5; TRBD1 is taken as the D call from the table, unchecked against the DNA. TRBV12-1 constitutes a pseudogene. The CDR3 has 14 amino acids. CDR3: CASSPLPDNQPQHF. The CDR3 nucleotides are TGTGCCAGCAGCCCTTTGCCAGACAATCAGCCCCAGCATTTT.

This rearrangement joins TRBV6-5 to TRBJ2-1; 9 nucleotides agree with TRBD2. V shed 7 bases and J 3 bases; nucleotides not matched to a gene: 7. Germline V gene data show CDR1 as MNHEY and CDR2 as SVGAGI. The CDR3 contains 15 residues. CDR3 nucleotides: TGTGCCAGCACCCCGACTAGCGGAGTCTACAATGAGCAGTTCTTC. As protein: CASTPTSGVYNEQFF.

This clone has only a few counts. This chain uses TRBV3-1 (or the pseudogene TRBV3-2) with TRBJ1-1, with a possible D match to TRBD1 (6 bases). V was clipped by 5 bases and J by 3 bases, with 10 bases between them. CDR3 size: 13 residues. CDR1 and CDR2 (germline): LGHDT, YNNKEL (reference sequence). CDR3 region: CASSAGQHTEAFF. Written as DNA, the CDR3 is TGTGCCAGCAGCGCAGGACAGCACACTGAAGCTTTCTTT.

The genes are TRBV13 and TRBJ2-3; D ambiguous. The CDR3 has 16 amino acids. From germline, CDR1 is PRHDT and CDR2 FYEKMQ (reference sequence). The germline V and J ends were trimmed by 5 bases and 0 bases, with 15 bases remaining between them. CDR3 sequence reads: CASSKKTETSTDTQYF. Written as DNA, the CDR3 is TGTGCCAGCAGCAAGAAGACCGAGACTAGCACAGATACGCAGTATTTT. Based on the CDR3 plus reference TRBV13 and TRBJ2-3, the full variable domain is AAGVIQSPRHLIKEKRETATLKCYPIPRHDTVYWYQQGPGQDPQFLISFYEKMQSDKGSIPDRFSAQQFSDYHSELNMSSLELGDSALYFCASSKKTETSTDTQYFGPGTRLTVL.

V gene TRBV7-8 combines with J gene TRBJ1-1, with D perhaps matching TRBD1 (6 bases). The V end was cut by 11 bases, the J end by 2 bases, with 15 bases between. The CDR3 is 13 residues long. Germline assignment: CDR1 SGHVS and CDR2 FQNEAQ. CDR3 amino acids: CALVGGANTEAFF. CDR3 DNA: TGTGCCCTCGTCGGGGGGGCCAACACTGAAGCTTTCTTT. The whole variable domain, remainder taken from reference TRBV7-8 and TRBJ1-1, is GAGVSQSPRYKVAKRGQDVALRCDPISGHVSLFWYQQALGQGPEFLTYFQNEAQLDKSGLPSDRFFAERPEGSVSTLKIQRTQQEDSAVYLCALVGGANTEAFFGQGTRLTVV.

The rearrangement joins TRBV7-9 to TRBJ1-4; 7 bases match TRBD1. Trimming at V came to 5 bases and at J to 2 bases, leaving 5 bases not matched to a gene. The CDR3 spans 15 residues. Looked up from germline, CDR1 is SEHNR and CDR2 is FQNEAQ (reference sequence). CDR3 in amino acids: CASSPLGQTNEKLFF. Written as DNA, the CDR3 is TGTGCCAGCAGCCCTTTGGGACAGACTAATGAAAAACTGTTTTTT.

This chain connects TRBV18 to TRBJ1-5, with 12 bases aligning to TRBD1. The CDR3 is 18 amino acids. V shed 5 bases, J shed 2 bases, and the junction held 10 bases outside the gene matches. The germline V gene has CDR1 KGHSH and CDR2 LQKENI. The CDR3 reads CASSAGTGGFGGNQPQHF. In DNA form, the CDR3 reads TGTGCCAGCTCAGCCGGGACAGGGGGCTTTGGGGGCAATCAGCCCCAGCATTTT. The full variable domain, in which reference TRBV18 and TRBJ1-5 provide the parts outside the CDR3, is NAGVMQNPRHLVRRRGQEARLRCSPMKGHSHVYWYRQLPEEGLKFMVYLQKENIIDESGMPKERFSAEFPKEGPSILRIQQVVRGDSAAYFCASSAGTGGFGGNQPQHFGDGTRLSIL.

The chain uses TRBV3-1 (or the pseudogene TRBV3-2) and TRBJ1-6; 9 nucleotides match TRBD1. Germline-derived CDR1 and CDR2 are LGHDT and YNNKEL (reference sequence). V lost 2 bases, J lost 9 bases, and 8 bases stayed unmatched. The CDR3 runs 16 residues. For the CDR3, the DNA is TGTGCCAGCAGCCAACCTCCAACAGGGGGCGTTTCACCCCTCCACTTT. Translating it yields CASSQPPTGGVSPLHF.

The CDR3 region is CASSLVGALTNEKLFF. CDR3 coding DNA: TGCGCCAGCAGCTTGGTTGGAGCTTTGACTAATGAAAAACTGTTTTTT. The V call is TRBV5-1, the J call TRBJ1-4, with D uncertain. Trimming removed 0 bases from V and 2 bases from J, with 11 bases in between. This CDR3 is 16 amino acids long. The germline gives CDR1 SGHRS, CDR2 YFSETQ. Using reference TRBV5-1 and TRBJ1-4 for the parts outside the CDR3, the full variable domain is KAGVTQTPRYLIKTRGQQVTLSCSPISGHRSVSWYQQTPGQGLQFLFEYFSETQRNKGNFPGRFSGRQFSNSRSEMNVSTLELGDSALYLCASSLVGALTNEKLFFGSGTQLSVL.

V and J are TRBV15 and TRBJ2-7, with 7 bases identical to TRBD2. CDR3 length equals 13 residues. The germline V gene encodes CDR1 LNHNV and CDR2 YYDKDF (reference sequence). V shed 8 bases, J shed 7 bases, and the junction held 11 bases outside the gene matches. CDR3 nucleotide sequence: TGTGCCACCTCAACTAGCGTGAGCGGGGAGCAGTACTTC. This gives the protein CATSTSVSGEQYF. The full variable domain, in which reference TRBV15 and TRBJ2-7 provide the parts outside the CDR3, is DAMVIQNPRYQVTQFGKPVTLSCSQTLNHNVMYWYQQKSSQAPKLLFHYYDKDFNNEADTPDNFQSRRPNTSFCFLDIRSPGLGDTAMYLCATSTSVSGEQYFGPGTRLTVT.

This clone has just a few counts. The rearrangement uses TRBV7-2 and TRBJ1-1, with D possibly being TRBD1 (6 bases). CDR3 length equals 13 residues. The germline gives CDR1 SGHTA, CDR2 FQGNSA. Trimming took off 1 base at V and 7 bases at J, with 10 bases between the two ends. The CDR3 spells CASSLVRGGEAFF. The CDR3 DNA sequence: TGTGCCAGCAGCTTAGTTCGAGGGGGTGAAGCTTTCTTT.

The chain has TRBV6-6 and TRBJ1-2; perhaps TRBD1 as D (5 bases). CDR3 size: 11 residues. Germline loops: CDR1 MNHNY, CDR2 SVGAGI (reference sequence). Between the trimmed V and J ends, which lost 6 bases and 7 bases, there was a span of 9 bases. The CDR3 reads CASRLDIGYTF. As DNA, the CDR3 is TGTGCCAGCAGGCTGGACATTGGCTACACCTTC.

The chain employs TRBV18 and TRBJ1-3; 10 nucleotides line up with TRBD1. Germline V gene data show CDR1 as KGHSH and CDR2 as LQKENI. J lost 0 bases, V lost 4 bases, and 12 bases had no gene match. CDR3 length: 19 amino acids. The CDR3 nucleotides are TGTGCCAGCTCACTAATGGGACAGGGGCTTCCGAGCTCTGGAAACACCATATATTTT. Amino acids: CASSLMGQGLPSSGNTIYF.

The gene calls are TRBV15 and TRBJ2-7; D possibly corresponds to TRBD1 (6 bases). CDR3 length equals 13 residues. V was cut by 1 base and J by 4 bases, with 8 bases left in between. Looked up from germline, CDR1 is LNHNV and CDR2 is YYDKDF (reference sequence). DNA of the CDR3: TGTGCCACCAGCAGAGTCAGGGGTTACGAGCAGTACTTC. Encoded protein: CATSRVRGYEQYF. Drawing the rest from reference TRBV15 and TRBJ2-7, the complete variable domain is DAMVIQNPRYQVTQFGKPVTLSCSQTLNHNVMYWYQQKSSQAPKLLFHYYDKDFNNEADTPDNFQSRRPNTSFCFLDIRSPGLGDTAMYLCATSRVRGYEQYFGPGTRLTVT.

DNA for the CDR3: TGTGCCAGCAGACTCCGAGGGGAGGGGCGCGGGTCCTACGAGCAGTACTTC. It encodes CASRLRGEGRGSYEQYF. The genes are TRBV27 and TRBJ2-7; 7 bases align to TRBD2. CDR1 is MNHEY and CDR2 is SMNVEV in the germline V gene (reference sequence). Germline trimming cut 6 bases from V and 1 base from J; bases unmatched to any gene: 15. The CDR3 has 17 amino acids.

The V gene is TRBV3-1 (or the pseudogene TRBV3-2), the J gene TRBJ2-2, with 10 bases lining up with TRBD1. The trim removed 3 bases at V and 7 bases at J, leaving 11 bases unmatched. This CDR3 region has 17 residues. Germline-derived CDR1 and CDR2 are LGHDT and YNNKEL (reference sequence). CDR3 in DNA: TGTGCCAGCAGCCAGCGATCCGGGACAGGGGTCGGCGGGGAGCTGTTTTTT. It encodes CASSQRSGTGVGGELFF.

This chain connects TRBV5-1 to TRBJ1-3; 7 nucleotides match TRBD1. J gave up 0 bases and V 4 bases, and 4 bases lay outside the gene matches. The CDR3 length is 15 residues. Germline CDR1 and CDR2: SGHRS and YFSETQ. The CDR3 region has the DNA TGCGCCAGCAGCAAAACAGGGGACTCTGGAAACACCATATATTTT. Translation gives CASSKTGDSGNTIYF.

This sequence joins TRBV14 and TRBJ2-1; TRBD1 matches 8 bases. Germline V lookup: CDR1 SGHDN, CDR2 FVKESK. This CDR3 has 16 amino acids. J lost 6 bases, V lost 0 bases, and 7 bases had no gene match. The CDR3 here is CASSQDTGGIFNEQFF. The CDR3, as DNA: TGTGCCAGCAGCCAAGATACAGGGGGTATTTTCAATGAGCAGTTCTTC.

V is TRBV5-1 and J is TRBJ1-4, with no clear D. The length of the CDR3 is 14 residues. Trimming removed 7 bases at V and 3 bases at J, with 13 bases between. Germline V gene sequence: CDR1 SGHRS, CDR2 YFSETQ. The CDR3 reads CASQRTDSNEKLFF. The CDR3 DNA sequence: TGCGCCAGCCAGCGCACGGATTCTAATGAAAAACTGTTTTTT.

The chain employs TRBV25-1 and TRBJ2-5; D might be TRBD2 (5 bases). The V gene's germline CDR1 is MGHDK and CDR2 SYGVNS. This CDR3 is built from 14 residues. V lost 2 bases and J lost 4, with 11 bases in between. The CDR3 DNA is TGTGCCAGCAGTGAAATGAGGGCCGCAGAGACCCAGTACTTC. Protein product: CASSEMRAAETQYF.

The V gene is TRBV2, the J gene TRBJ1-5; D uncertain. Germline V lookup: CDR1 SNHLY, CDR2 FYNNEI. The CDR3 length is 15 residues. The ends were cut back, 1 base at V and 4 bases at J, with 11 bases in the middle. CDR3 loop: CASSEGRGGNQPQHF. The CDR3 DNA follows: TGTGCCAGCAGTGAAGGCAGAGGAGGAAATCAGCCCCAGCATTTT.